This TCR beta chain is from a study of cytomegalovirus exposure and HLA in healthy donors. V lost 3 bases to trimming and J lost 6 bases; unmatched junction nucleotides: 5. The CDR3 spans 13 residues. CDR1 SGHRS and CDR2 YFSETQ come from the germline V gene. 60 Vbeta and 13 Jbeta primers were used in PCR. Assay used: immunoSEQ multiplex PCR; TCRdb lists only in-frame clones, some missing. The sample includes about 160,000 clones, about three fifths of them seen just once. The chain links TRBV5-1 to TRBJ2-7; 8 bases agree with TRBD1. The source of this sequence is a woman aged 55-69 years in good health and CMV-seropositive. The specimen sequenced was PBMCs. The CDR3, as DNA: TGCGCCAGCAGCTCTAGACAGGGGTCCGAGCAGTACTTC. This codes for CASSSRQGSEQYF.